These 6 T cell receptor beta chains were sequenced from one sample in a study of OX40 agonist ivuxolimab in advanced cancers. The data were produced by immunoSEQ multiplex PCR, yet TCRdb's version contains in-frame clones alone and is incomplete. This table has about 80,000 clones, roughly 91% appearing once. The sequenced sample was CD4+ or CD8+ T cells sorted from blood, obtained in a trial of the OX40 agonist ivuxolimab. The receptors were sampled from an adult with an advanced solid tumor such as melanoma, head and neck, liver or kidney cancer.

The chain links TRBV10-3 to TRBJ2-1; 7 bases are shared with TRBD2. Trimming removed 0 bases from V and 1 base from J; junction bases left unmatched: 15. This CDR3 is 20 amino acids long. Germline CDR1 is ENHRY and CDR2 is SYGVKD. The CDR3 is CAISESIVRRRESSYNEQFF. Here the CDR3 DNA reads TGTGCCATCAGTGAGTCGATAGTCCGTCGGCGGGAGAGTTCCTACAATGAGCAGTTCTTC.

The gene calls are TRBV9 and TRBJ1-1, with TRBD1 as a possible D gene (6 bases). Germline V lookup: CDR1 SGDLS, CDR2 YYNGEE. This CDR3 region has 14 residues. Trimming left V 3 bases short and J 0 bases short, with 9 bases between. The CDR3 DNA reads as TGTGCCAGCAGCGCTACAGGGATGAACACTGAAGCTTTCTTT. As protein: CASSATGMNTEAFF. The variable domain in full, with the rest retrieved from reference TRBV9 and TRBJ1-1, is DSGVTQTPKHLITATGQRVTLRCSPRSGDLSVYWYQQSLDQGLQFLIQYYNGEERAKGNILERFSAQQFPDLHSELNLSSLELGDSALYFCASSATGMNTEAFFGQGTRLTVV.

V gene TRBV18 combines with J gene TRBJ2-5, with D tentatively TRBD1 (6 bases). The CDR3 runs to 14 residues. Germline CDR1 and CDR2: KGHSH and LQKENI. The V gene lost 3 bases and the J gene lost 3 bases, with 11 bases spanning the gap. In DNA, the CDR3 is TGTGCCAGCTCACCGCTTAACAGGGAAGAGACCCAGTACTTC. Amino acids: CASSPLNREETQYF.

The chain employs TRBV6-1 and TRBJ2-1; TRBD2 agrees at 8 bases. The germline CDR1 and CDR2 sequences are MNHNS and SASEGT. The CDR3 consists of 12 residues. Trimming at V came to 8 bases and at J to 6 bases, leaving 3 bases not matched to a gene. The CDR3 DNA is TGTGCCAGCGTTGGACTAGCCAATGAGCAGTTCTTC. Amino acid sequence: CASVGLANEQFF.

This chain joins TRBV5-4 and TRBJ2-5; D is unclear. Trimming cost V 1 base and J 4 bases, with 11 bases left between them. The germline CDR1 and CDR2 sequences are SGHNT and YYREEE (reference sequence). The length of the CDR3 is 14 residues. CDR3 bases: TGTGCCAGCAGCTTGTTTACCGAAGGAGAGACCCAGTACTTC. Amino acid sequence: CASSLFTEGETQYF. The full variable domain, with the rest looked up from reference TRBV5-4 and TRBJ2-5, is ETGVTQSPTHLIKTRGQQVTLRCSSQSGHNTVSWYQQALGQGPQFIFQYYREEENGRGNFPPRFSGLQFPNYSSELNVNALELDDSALYLCASSLFTEGETQYFGPGTRLLVL.

The V call is TRBV29-1, the J call TRBJ2-1, with unresolved D. CDR3 length: 14 residues. V was clipped by 1 base and J by 4 bases, with 11 bases between them. Germline V gives CDR1 SQVTM, CDR2 ANQGSEA. Here the CDR3 reads CSVEGTTIYNEQFF. In DNA, the CDR3 is TGCAGCGTTGAAGGAACCACGATATACAATGAGCAGTTCTTC.